What follows are 2 T cell receptor beta chains derived from one specimen sequenced in a study of metastatic and nonmetastatic thyroid tumors. TCRdb re-clonotyped the PCR reads through MiXCR. The profile shows approximately 40,000 clones, more than 45% of them singletons. Treatment of any kind had been given to no patient before thyroid surgery. Sequenced sample: tumor tissue. All receptors come from a male donor with papillary thyroid cancer or a benign thyroid nodule (not recorded which). Some clones in this sample may be carry-over from other donors' samples.

This chain uses TRBV6-2 or TRBV6-3 with TRBJ1-2, with D perhaps TRBD1 (5 bases). Per the germline V gene, CDR1 is MNHEY and CDR2 is SVGEGT. Trimming cost V 2 bases and J 7 bases, with 11 bases left between them. The CDR3 runs 13 residues. The CDR3 DNA reads TGTGCCAGCAGTTACCGATCAGGGTTTGGCTACACCTTC. Translated, it gives CASSYRSGFGYTF.

This sequence joins TRBV20-1 and TRBJ1-5; TRBD1 aligns across 9 bases. The V and J ends lost 6 bases and 5 bases, in that order; junction bases with no gene match: 5. There are 13 residues in the CDR3. Germline CDR1 and CDR2: DFQATT and SNEGSKA (reference sequence). For the CDR3, the DNA is TGCAGTGCGGACAGGGGATTGGATCAGCCCCAGCATTTT. This encodes CSADRGLDQPQHF.